A selection of T cell receptor beta chains follows, all from one sample in a study of T cells after somatic rescue of genetic block. Libraries were prepared by immunoSEQ multiplex PCR; TCRdb keeps only in-frame clonotypes and omits some of them. The sample holds around 10,000 clones; around 70% are singletons and the top ten take approximately 23%. Sequenced: peripheral blood mononuclear cells (PBMCs). These receptors were taken from a boy aged 10-17 years. CDR3s include the opening cysteine and the closing phenylalanine or tryptophan. The order of the fields is V gene, CDR3 length, J gene, CDR3 protein.

V gene: TRBV19; CDR3 length: 17; J gene: TRBJ1-1; CDR3 protein: CASSSGTGIVRGTEAFF
V gene: TRBV28; CDR3 length: 16; J gene: TRBJ1-1; CDR3 protein: CASIPGGLFMNTEAFF
V gene: TRBV7-3; CDR3 length: 17; J gene: TRBJ2-1; CDR3 protein: CASSPGGTSGRINEQFF
V gene: TRBV6-4; CDR3 length: 12; J gene: TRBJ1-1; CDR3 protein: CASSDWGGEAFF
V gene: TRBV10-1; CDR3 length: 13; J gene: TRBJ2-3; CDR3 protein: CASSEGGTDTQYF
V gene: TRBV11-2; CDR3 length: 16; J gene: TRBJ2-5; CDR3 protein: CASSLVRDTLQETQYF
V gene: TRBV4-1; CDR3 length: 14; J gene: TRBJ2-3; CDR3 protein: CATTTGGPTDTQYF
V gene: TRBV21-1; CDR3 length: 14; J gene: TRBJ2-6; CDR3 protein: CASGTRPGANVLTF
V gene: TRBV6-4; CDR3 length: 17; J gene: TRBJ1-1; CDR3 protein: CASSDSGPGNPYTEAFF
V gene: TRBV6-4; CDR3 length: 14; J gene: TRBJ1-6; CDR3 protein: CASSDEGRGSPLHF
V gene: TRBV27; CDR3 length: 15; J gene: TRBJ2-7; CDR3 protein: CASSLVGRQNYEQYF
V gene: TRBV30; CDR3 length: 15; J gene: TRBJ1-6; CDR3 protein: CAWSVRQGINSPLHF
V gene: TRBV6-5; CDR3 length: 14; J gene: TRBJ1-5; CDR3 protein: CASSRTGSNQPQHF
V gene: TRBV5-1; CDR3 length: 15; J gene: .; CDR3 protein: CASSGGTVSSYEQYF
V gene: TRBV27; CDR3 length: 15; J gene: .; CDR3 protein: CASSLLSRGVYEQYF
V gene: TRBV6-6; CDR3 length: 15; J gene: TRBJ2-3; CDR3 protein: CASTRDSLNTDTQYF
V gene: TRBV7-2; CDR3 length: 12; J gene: TRBJ2-7; CDR3 protein: CASSPGPYEQYF
V gene: TRBV5-1; CDR3 length: 15; J gene: TRBJ2-1; CDR3 protein: CASSLSSLAYNEQFF
V gene: TRBV11-1; CDR3 length: 14; J gene: TRBJ2-1; CDR3 protein: CASSLAGRGNEQFF
V gene: TRBV21-1; CDR3 length: 16; J gene: TRBJ2-1; CDR3 protein: CASSTRTGRLYNEQFF
V gene: TRBV7-9; CDR3 length: 15; J gene: TRBJ2-2; CDR3 protein: CASSGQGANTGELFF
V gene: TRBV18; CDR3 length: 13; J gene: TRBJ2-3; CDR3 protein: CASSRDYTDTQYF
V gene: TRBV6-5; CDR3 length: 13; J gene: TRBJ1-6; CDR3 protein: CASGRRQNSPLHF
V gene: TRBV4-2; CDR3 length: 13; J gene: TRBJ1-1; CDR3 protein: CASSRGARTEAFF